This note documents a single T cell receptor beta chain sequence. Its antigen is not yet known. Base qualities were left out, and no much larger clone turns up one base away. Trimming accounts for 3 bases at V and 1 base at J, while the number of junction bases matched to no gene is 8. Looking up the germline V gene (reference sequence) yields CDR1 LGHDT and CDR2 YNNKEL. The CDR3, from cysteine to phenylalanine, totals 16 residues. The kept DNA is CDR3 alone, 48 bases in frame from the first base. This entry comes from a study of blood T cell repertoires in COVID-19 (TCRdb year 2020). About the study as a whole: Samples from collaborators originated in the United States, Italy and Spain and spanned both the acute and convalescent phases of COVID-19. The prospective study material was composed of cDNA or gDNA derived from T cells, B-cell-depleted T cells, or PBMCs. The dataset comprised deeply sampled blood TCRbeta repertoires from subjects exposed to, actively infected with, or recovered from COVID-19. The repertoires were released in a freely available public database intended as a resource for research on the immune response to SARS-CoV-2. The samples were drawn from the first 160 participants of the ongoing ImmuneRACE study and from 1,254 subjects provided by 6 global collaborators. The sample metadata nearly always contained a de-identified subject ID, COVID-19 status, age in years and sex. Where available, HLA class I and class II types were obtained from metadata supplied by the sample provider rather than from assay-based typing.

TCRbeta CDR3 regions were amplified from genomic DNA by means of the immunoSEQ Assay, a bias-controlled multiplex PCR. As for the authors' bioinformatics: Nucleated cell counts per sample were estimated from amplification of reference gene primers within the assay. To quantify the absolute abundance of each unique TCRbeta CDR3 rearrangement, sequence reads were collapsed and filtered. For each sample, productive Simpson clonality was calculated as the square root of Simpson's diversity index over productive rearrangements. The clones in this table, taken by TCRdb from immuneACCESS, are in-frame only. Not every clone is retained; where verified, under half of the shortfall comes from an unresolved V gene, and the cause of the rest is unknown. That table furnishes V, J and clone size, whereas the DNA furnished D and trimming. The sample table contains roughly 130,000 clones; only one count was recorded for about 80% of them. 9% to 15% of the sample lies in the top ten.

Summary of the overall study and its limitations: Clinical and demographic metadata were provided uncurated, with the amount varying by source and participant.

The collaborating institutions used their own protocols to collect whole blood in K2EDTA tubes. Collaborator samples were shipped for TCRbeta analysis as frozen whole blood, isolated PBMCs, or DNA extracted from either sample type. The rearranged chain carries TRBV3-1 (or the pseudogene TRBV3-2) and TRBJ2-5; 7 bases in the junction line up with TRBD2. The sequenced sample was peripheral blood. This clonotype was sampled from a woman in her fifties or sixties with acute or convalescent COVID-19. The CDR3 corresponds to CASSHWTRGSQETQYF. At the DNA level, the sequence is TGTGCCAGCAGCCACTGGACTAGGGGAAGCCAAGAGACCCAGTACTTC.